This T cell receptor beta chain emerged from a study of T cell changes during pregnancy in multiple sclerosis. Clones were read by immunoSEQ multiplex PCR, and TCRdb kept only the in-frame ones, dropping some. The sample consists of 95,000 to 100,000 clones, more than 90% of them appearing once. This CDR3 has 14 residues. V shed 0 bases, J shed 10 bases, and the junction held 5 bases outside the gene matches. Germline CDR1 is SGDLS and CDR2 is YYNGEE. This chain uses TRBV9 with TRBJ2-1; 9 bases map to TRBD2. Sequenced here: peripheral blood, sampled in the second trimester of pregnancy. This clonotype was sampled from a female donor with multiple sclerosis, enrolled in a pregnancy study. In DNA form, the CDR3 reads TGTGCCAGCAGCGTAGGTCCGACTAGCGGCGAGCAGTTCTTC. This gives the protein CASSVGPTSGEQFF.